This entry lists 3 T cell receptor beta chains sequenced from one sample in a study of blood T cell repertoires in COVID-19. Libraries were prepared by immunoSEQ multiplex PCR; TCRdb keeps only in-frame clonotypes and omits some of them. Of some 62,000 clones in the sample, 78% were seen once. Sample: peripheral blood. The source is a man between 60 and 75 years old with COVID-19, enrolled during active disease.

This chain joins TRBV7-3 and TRBJ2-5, with D unclear. V was pared by 3 bases and J by 3 bases, with 8 bases between. The germline V gene has CDR1 SGHTA and CDR2 FQGTGA. This CDR3 contains 13 residues. The CDR3 is CASSFTSKETQYF. CDR3 in DNA: TGTGCCAGCAGCTTTACCAGTAAAGAGACCCAGTACTTC. The variable domain in full, completed from reference TRBV7-3 and TRBJ2-5, reads GAGVSQTPSNKVTEKGKYVELRCDPISGHTALYWYRQSLGQGPEFLIYFQGTGAADDSGLPNDRFFAVRPEGSVSTLKIQRTERGDSAVYLCASSFTSKETQYFGPGTRLLVL.

The CDR3 sequence: CASSAGQGNTIYF. CDR3 sequence (DNA): TGTGCCAGCAGCGCCGGACAGGGAAACACCATATATTTT. The rearrangement links TRBV7-6 to TRBJ1-3, with D possibly being TRBD1 (6 bases). V dropped 5 bases and J dropped 4 bases, with 9 bases sitting between them. Germline V gene lookup returns CDR1 SGHVS and CDR2 FNYEAQ. CDR3 length: 13 residues.

The rearrangement uses TRBV7-2 and TRBJ1-2, with D unresolved. Trimming removed 5 bases at V and 2 bases at J, with 12 bases between. Germline V gene data show CDR1 as SGHTA and CDR2 as FQGNSA. This CDR3 has 14 residues. The CDR3 loop reads CASSSDISNYGYTF. The CDR3 nucleotides are TGTGCCAGCAGCAGTGACATCTCCAACTATGGCTACACCTTC.